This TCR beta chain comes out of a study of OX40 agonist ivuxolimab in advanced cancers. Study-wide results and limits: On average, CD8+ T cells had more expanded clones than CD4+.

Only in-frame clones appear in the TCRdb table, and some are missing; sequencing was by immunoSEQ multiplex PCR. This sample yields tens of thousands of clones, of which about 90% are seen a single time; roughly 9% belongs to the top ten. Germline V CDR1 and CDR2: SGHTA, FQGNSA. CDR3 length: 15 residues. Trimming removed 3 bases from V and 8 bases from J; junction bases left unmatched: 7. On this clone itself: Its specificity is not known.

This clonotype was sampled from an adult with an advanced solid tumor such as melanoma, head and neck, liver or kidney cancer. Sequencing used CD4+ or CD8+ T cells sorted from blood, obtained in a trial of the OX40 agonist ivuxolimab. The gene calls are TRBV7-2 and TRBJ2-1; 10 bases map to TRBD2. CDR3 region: CASSLVAGGPDEQFF. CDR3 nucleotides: TGTGCCAGCAGCTTGGTAGCGGGGGGCCCCGATGAGCAGTTCTTC.